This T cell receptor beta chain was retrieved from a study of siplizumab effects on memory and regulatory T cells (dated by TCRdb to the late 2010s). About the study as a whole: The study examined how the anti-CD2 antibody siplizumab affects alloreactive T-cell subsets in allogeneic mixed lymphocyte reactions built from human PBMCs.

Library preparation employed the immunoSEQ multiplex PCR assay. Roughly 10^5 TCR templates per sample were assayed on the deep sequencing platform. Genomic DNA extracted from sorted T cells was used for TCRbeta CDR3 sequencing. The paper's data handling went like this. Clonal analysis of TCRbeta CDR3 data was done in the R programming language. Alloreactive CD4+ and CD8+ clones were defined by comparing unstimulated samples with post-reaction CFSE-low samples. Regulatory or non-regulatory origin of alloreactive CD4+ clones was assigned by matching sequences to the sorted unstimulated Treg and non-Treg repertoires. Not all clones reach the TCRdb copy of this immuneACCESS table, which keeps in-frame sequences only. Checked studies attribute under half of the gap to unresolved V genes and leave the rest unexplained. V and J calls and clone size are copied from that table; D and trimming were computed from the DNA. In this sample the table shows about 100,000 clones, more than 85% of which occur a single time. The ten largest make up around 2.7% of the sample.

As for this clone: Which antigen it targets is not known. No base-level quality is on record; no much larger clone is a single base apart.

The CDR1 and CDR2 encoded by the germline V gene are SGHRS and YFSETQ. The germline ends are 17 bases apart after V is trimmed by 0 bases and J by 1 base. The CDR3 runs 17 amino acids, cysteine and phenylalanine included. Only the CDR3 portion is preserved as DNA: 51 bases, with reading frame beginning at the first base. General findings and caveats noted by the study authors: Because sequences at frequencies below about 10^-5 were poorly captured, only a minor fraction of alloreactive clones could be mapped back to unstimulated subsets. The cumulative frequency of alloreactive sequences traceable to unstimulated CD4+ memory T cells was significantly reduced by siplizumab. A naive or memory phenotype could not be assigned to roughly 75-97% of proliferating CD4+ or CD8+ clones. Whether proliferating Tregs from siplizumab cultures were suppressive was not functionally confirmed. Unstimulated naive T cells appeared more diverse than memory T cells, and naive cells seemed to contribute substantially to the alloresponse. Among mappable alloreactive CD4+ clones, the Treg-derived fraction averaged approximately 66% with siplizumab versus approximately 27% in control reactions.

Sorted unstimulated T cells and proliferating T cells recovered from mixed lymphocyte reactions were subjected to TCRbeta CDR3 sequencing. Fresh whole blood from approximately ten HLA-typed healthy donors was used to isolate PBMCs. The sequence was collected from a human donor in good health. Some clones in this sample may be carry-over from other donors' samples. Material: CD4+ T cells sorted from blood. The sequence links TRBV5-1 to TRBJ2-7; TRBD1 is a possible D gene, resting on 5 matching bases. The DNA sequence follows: TGCGCCAGCAGCTTGGAATTGGCAGGGTTGGGTTCCTACGAGCAGTACTTC. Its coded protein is CASSLELAGLGSYEQYF.